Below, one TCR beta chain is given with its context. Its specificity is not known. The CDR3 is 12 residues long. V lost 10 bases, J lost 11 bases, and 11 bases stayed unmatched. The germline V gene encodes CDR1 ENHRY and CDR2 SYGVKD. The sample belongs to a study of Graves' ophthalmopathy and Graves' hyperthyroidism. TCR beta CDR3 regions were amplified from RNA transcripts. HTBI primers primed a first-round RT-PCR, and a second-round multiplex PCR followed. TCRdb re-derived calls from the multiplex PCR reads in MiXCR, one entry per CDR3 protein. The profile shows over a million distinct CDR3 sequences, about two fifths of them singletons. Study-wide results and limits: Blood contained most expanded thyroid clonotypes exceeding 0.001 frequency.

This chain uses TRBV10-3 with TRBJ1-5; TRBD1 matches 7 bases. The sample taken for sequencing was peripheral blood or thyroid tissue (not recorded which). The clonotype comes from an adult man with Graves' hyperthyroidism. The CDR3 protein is CATGQVQETQHF. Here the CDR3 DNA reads TGTGCCACCGGACAGGTCCAGGAGACCCAGCATTTT.